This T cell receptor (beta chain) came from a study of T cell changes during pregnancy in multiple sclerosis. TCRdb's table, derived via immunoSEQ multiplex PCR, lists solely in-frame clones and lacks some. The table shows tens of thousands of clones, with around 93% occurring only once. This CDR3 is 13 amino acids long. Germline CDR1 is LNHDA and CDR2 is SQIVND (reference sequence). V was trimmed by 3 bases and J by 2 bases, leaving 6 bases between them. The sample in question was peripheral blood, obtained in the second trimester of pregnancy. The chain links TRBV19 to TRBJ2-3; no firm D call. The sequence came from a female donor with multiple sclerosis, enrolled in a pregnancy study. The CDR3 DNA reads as TGTGCCAGTAGTATGGCCATCACAGATACGCAGTATTTT. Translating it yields CASSMAITDTQYF.